A selection of T cell receptor beta chains follows, all from one sample in a study of cytomegalovirus exposure and HLA in healthy donors. The table came from immunoSEQ multiplex PCR; TCRdb's copy has only in-frame clones and leaves some out. The data contain about 140,000 clones, around 75% of them singletons. The sequencing sample was made of PBMCs. The receptors shown here come from a female donor in good health and CMV-seronegative. CDR3s include the opening cysteine and the closing phenylalanine or tryptophan. The D gene is left open where the match is weak. The size entry is marked missing in some rows and otherwise reads once, few, many or a size class.

clone_size	j_call	v_call	d_call	cdr3_nt	cdr3_aa
-	TRBJ2-7	TRBV2	-	TGTGCCAGCAGACTTCATTCGGAGCAGTACTTC	CASRLHSEQYF
-	TRBJ2-7	TRBV6-5	TRBD1	TGTGCCACCCACCGATCGACAGGGCCCTACGAGCAGTACTTC	CATHRSTGPYEQYF
once	TRBJ2-7	TRBV27	-	TGTGCCAGCAGCTACTCCCCGAACTACGAGCAGTACTTC	CASSYSPNYEQYF
-	TRBJ2-7	TRBV29-1	TRBD1	TGCAGCGTTCCTCCGGGACAGGGGGATGGCGAGCAGTACTTC	CSVPPGQGDGEQYF
-	TRBJ2-1	TRBV7-9	TRBD2	TGTGCCAGCAGCCCAGCGCTTGGGGGGGCCTACAATGAGCAGTTCTTC	CASSPALGGAYNEQFF
-	TRBJ2-7	TRBV10-1	TRBD2	TGCGCCAGCAGTGAGGGGGAGGGAGAGGAGCAGTACTTC	CASSEGEGEEQYF
-	TRBJ1-1	TRBV5-6	-	TGTGCCAGCAGCCTATCACAGGTGAACACTGAAGCTTTCTTT	CASSLSQVNTEAFF
-	TRBJ2-2	TRBV19	-	TGTGCCACCAGAGACAGTCTCACCGGGGAGCTGTTTTTT	CATRDSLTGELFF
-	TRBJ2-7	TRBV4-1	TRBD1	TGCGCCAGCAGCCATCTCCGGGACAGGGGCTACGAGCAGTACTTC	CASSHLRDRGYEQYF
-	TRBJ1-1	TRBV6-6	-	TGTGCCAGCACCGACCCGGGACAGAACACTGAAGCTTTCTTT	CASTDPGQNTEAFF
few	TRBJ2-7	TRBV9	TRBD1	TGTGCCAGCAGCGTGGGACAGTCTTTCTACGAGCAGTACTTC	CASSVGQSFYEQYF
-	TRBJ1-1	TRBV5-1	-	TGCGCCAGCAGCTCCCACAGGTTAACTTCGGATCGGAACACTGAAGCTTTCTTT	CASSSHRLTSDRNTEAFF
once	TRBJ2-7	TRBV28	TRBD2	TGTGCCAGCACCGTCTTCAGCGGGAGGACCAACTACGAGCAGTACTTC	CASTVFSGRTNYEQYF
-	TRBJ1-2	TRBV19	-	TGTGCCAGTAATATTGGTAGCCCCTATGGCTACACCTTC	CASNIGSPYGYTF
-	TRBJ2-7	TRBV7-7	-	TGTGCTAGCAGCTTAGAAGGGGGAACTGCCGAGCAGTACTTC	CASSLEGGTAEQYF
-	TRBJ1-2	TRBV19	TRBD1	TGTGCCAGTAGTTTCGGACAGGGAGGAGGCTACACCTTC	CASSFGQGGGYTF
-	TRBJ2-6	TRBV19	-	TGTGCCAGTAGTACTCATACAGGGGAGGCTGGGGCCAACGTCCTGACTTTC	CASSTHTGEAGANVLTF
-	TRBJ2-5	TRBV10-2	-	TGCGCCAGCACGTCGGAGTGGACCCAGTACTTC	CASTSEWTQYF
-	TRBJ2-5	TRBV10-3	-	TGTGCCATCAGGCTTAGCACAGGGTCAGAGACCCAGTACTTC	CAIRLSTGSETQYF
-	TRBJ1-6	TRBV7-3	TRBD1	TGTGCCAGCAGCGCGGGCCAGGGGGCGAATTCACCCCTCCACTTT	CASSAGQGANSPLHF
-	TRBJ2-5	TRBV5-6	TRBD2	TGTGCCAGCAGCTTTCTAGCGGGAGTAGGAGAGACCCAGTACTTC	CASSFLAGVGETQYF
-	TRBJ1-1	TRBV29-1	-	TGCAGCGTTCGGAGGAACACTGAAGCTTTCTTT	CSVRRNTEAFF
-	TRBJ2-7	TRBV7-2	-	TGTGCCAGCGGCCTAGTGAGCTCCTACGAGCAGTACTTC	CASGLVSSYEQYF
-	TRBJ2-3	TRBV13	TRBD2	TGTGCCAGCAGCCAAACTAGCGGGAGTCCAGATACGCAGTATTTT	CASSQTSGSPDTQYF
-	TRBJ1-2	TRBV6-5	-	TGTGCCAGCAGTTACGACAGATATGGCTACACCTTC	CASSYDRYGYTF
-	TRBJ1-5	TRBV9	TRBD1	TGTGCCAGCAGCGTCTCAGGACAGGGCAATCAGCCCCAGCATTTT	CASSVSGQGNQPQHF
-	TRBJ2-5	TRBV29-1	-	TGCAGCGTGGAAGCGGGTCCGGGAGAGACCCAGTACTTC	CSVEAGPGETQYF
-	TRBJ2-7	TRBV2	-	TGTGCCAGCAGGGGGGGACAGTCCATTTTCGAGCAGTACTTC	CASRGGQSIFEQYF
-	TRBJ1-1	TRBV11-1	-	TGTGCCAGCAGCTCCCGGACGGGGGGGGACACTGAAGCTTTCTTT	CASSSRTGGDTEAFF
-	TRBJ2-2	TRBV27	-	TGTGCCAGCAGACTAGGAACCGGGGAGCTGTTTTTT	CASRLGTGELFF
-	TRBJ1-1	TRBV5-1	-	TGCGCCAGCAGCTTAACAGGATTGAACACTGAAGCTTTCTTT	CASSLTGLNTEAFF
-	TRBJ2-7	TRBV6-1	TRBD1	TGTGCCAGCAGTGCAGGGGGCGGGTACGAGCAGTACTTC	CASSAGGGYEQYF
-	TRBJ2-5	TRBV19	TRBD1	TGTGCCAGTAGCTGGACAGGGTCAAACCAAGAGACCCAGTACTTC	CASSWTGSNQETQYF
few	TRBJ2-1	TRBV2	-	TGTGCCAGCATCTTCTACAATGAGCAGTTCTTC	CASIFYNEQFF
-	TRBJ1-2	TRBV5-6	TRBD1	TGTGCCAGTCACGGGACAGCCCTTTATGGCTACACCTTC	CASHGTALYGYTF
-	TRBJ2-1	TRBV5-6	TRBD2	TGTGCCAGCAGCTCCCTGGCCGGGGGGAAGGGCGAGCAGTTCTTC	CASSSLAGGKGEQFF
-	TRBJ2-1	TRBV5-1	TRBD1	TGCGCCAGCAGCTTCGAGGGACAGGGGGATCGTAATGAGCAGTTCTTC	CASSFEGQGDRNEQFF
-	TRBJ2-7	TRBV5-1	TRBD2	TGCGCCAGCAGCCCGCTCGATCTAGCGGGATACGAGCAGTACTTC	CASSPLDLAGYEQYF
-	TRBJ2-6	TRBV4-2	-	TGTGCCAGCAGCCCGTCGGGGTACAGCTCTGGGGCCAACGTCCTGACTTTC	CASSPSGYSSGANVLTF
-	TRBJ2-1	TRBV6-5	TRBD2	TGTGCCAGCAAGCGGGAATACTCCTACAATGAGCAGTTCTTC	CASKREYSYNEQFF
-	TRBJ2-1	TRBV7-9	-	TGTGGTTTCCTCGGGGGAGAAGAGCAGTTCTTC	CGFLGGEEQFF
-	TRBJ2-3	TRBV28	-	TGTGCCAGCAGTTTGTCCCCGACAGAGGCAGATACGCAGTATTTT	CASSLSPTEADTQYF
-	TRBJ2-7	TRBV18	-	TGTGCCAGCTCACTCGGACAAATGGGTGGGGAGCAGTACTTC	CASSLGQMGGEQYF
-	TRBJ2-5	TRBV28	TRBD1	TGTGCCAGCAGTTTTAGACAGGGATTAATTCTGGAGACCCAGTACTTC	CASSFRQGLILETQYF
few	TRBJ1-5	TRBV6-5	-	TGTGCCAGCAGCCTTACACGGGGAAGCAATCAGCCCCAGCATTTT	CASSLTRGSNQPQHF
few	TRBJ2-7	TRBV7-9	-	TGTGCCAGCAGCGGGGAGCGGGTTTCCTACGAGCAGTACTTC	CASSGERVSYEQYF
-	TRBJ1-1	TRBV18	-	TGTGCCAGCTCACCACTTCCTCAGGGTGAGACGGAAGCTTTCTTT	CASSPLPQGETEAFF
-	TRBJ1-4	TRBV27	-	TGTGCCAGCTCCTCGGCGGGGGAAAAACTGTTTTTT	CASSSAGEKLFF
-	TRBJ2-3	TRBV2	TRBD2	TGTGCCAGCAGGGATAGGACTAGCGGGAGCGCAGATACGCAGTATTTT	CASRDRTSGSADTQYF